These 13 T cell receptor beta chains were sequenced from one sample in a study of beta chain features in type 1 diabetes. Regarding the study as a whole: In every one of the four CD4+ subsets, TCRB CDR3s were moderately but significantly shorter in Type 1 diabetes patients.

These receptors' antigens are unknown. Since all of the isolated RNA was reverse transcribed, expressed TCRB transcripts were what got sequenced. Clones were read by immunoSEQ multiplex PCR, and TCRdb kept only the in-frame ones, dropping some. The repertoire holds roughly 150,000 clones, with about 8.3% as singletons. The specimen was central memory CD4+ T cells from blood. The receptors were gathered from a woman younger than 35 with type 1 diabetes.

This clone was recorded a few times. CDR3 sequence reads: CASSGQLNQPQHF. The CDR3 coding sequence is TGTGCCAGCAGTGGACAGCTCAATCAGCCCCAGCATTTT. V usage is TRBV7-2 and J usage is TRBJ1-5, with TRBD1 as a possible D gene (6 bases). CDR1 and CDR2 (germline): SGHTA, FQGNSA. V lost 6 bases, J lost 3 bases, and 9 bases lay in between. This CDR3 region has 13 residues.

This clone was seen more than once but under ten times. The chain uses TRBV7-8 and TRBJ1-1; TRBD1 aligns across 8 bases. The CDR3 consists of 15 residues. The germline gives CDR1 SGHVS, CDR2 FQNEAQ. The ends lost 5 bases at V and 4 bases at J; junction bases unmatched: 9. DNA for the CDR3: TGTGCCAGCAGCAAGGGACAGGTATTGGGCACTGAAGCTTTCTTT. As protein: CASSKGQVLGTEAFF. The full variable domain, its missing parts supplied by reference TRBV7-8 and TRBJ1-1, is GAGVSQSPRYKVAKRGQDVALRCDPISGHVSLFWYQQALGQGPEFLTYFQNEAQLDKSGLPSDRFFAERPEGSVSTLKIQRTQQEDSAVYLCASSKGQVLGTEAFFGQGTRLTVV.

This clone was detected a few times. The CDR3 loop is CASSPGQNNSPLHF. The CDR3 DNA sequence: TGCGCCAGCAGCCCCGGACAGAATAATTCACCCCTCCACTTT. The genes are TRBV4-3 and TRBJ1-6; tentative D call: TRBD1 (6 bases). The CDR3 runs 14 residues. The germline gives CDR1 LGHNA, CDR2 YSLEER. Trimming left V 4 bases short and J 5 bases short, with 9 bases between.

As DNA, the CDR3 is TGTGCCAGCAGCTTGGACAGATACGAGCAGTACTTC. Residues: CASSLDRYEQYF. The chain carries TRBV4-2 and TRBJ2-7; TRBD1 might be the D (6 bases). Trimming stripped 5 bases from V and 4 bases from J, with 9 bases between. Germline CDR1 is LGHNA and CDR2 is YNFKEQ. CDR3 length: 12 amino acids.

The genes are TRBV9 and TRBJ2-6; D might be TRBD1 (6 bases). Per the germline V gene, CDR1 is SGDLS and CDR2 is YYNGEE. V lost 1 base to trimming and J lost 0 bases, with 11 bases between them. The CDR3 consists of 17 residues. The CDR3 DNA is TGTGCCAGCAGCGTAAGGACAGAAGACTCTGGGGCCAACGTCCTGACTTTC. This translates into CASSVRTEDSGANVLTF. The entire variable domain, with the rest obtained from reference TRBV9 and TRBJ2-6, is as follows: DSGVTQTPKHLITATGQRVTLRCSPRSGDLSVYWYQQSLDQGLQFLIQYYNGEERAKGNILERFSAQQFPDLHSELNLSSLELGDSALYFCASSVRTEDSGANVLTFGAGSRLTVL.

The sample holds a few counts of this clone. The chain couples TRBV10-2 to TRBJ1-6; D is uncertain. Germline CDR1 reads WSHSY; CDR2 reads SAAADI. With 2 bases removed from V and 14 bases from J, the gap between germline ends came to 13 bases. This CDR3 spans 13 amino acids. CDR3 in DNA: TGCGCCAGCAGTGAGAGAGCCCGTCAGGCCCTCCACTTT. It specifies CASSERARQALHF.

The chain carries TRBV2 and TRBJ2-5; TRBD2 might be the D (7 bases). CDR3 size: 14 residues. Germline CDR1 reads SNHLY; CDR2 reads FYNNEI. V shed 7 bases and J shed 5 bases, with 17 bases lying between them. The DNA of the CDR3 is TGTGCCAGCAAGCCCGGGGGAGGGGGGGAGACCCAGTACTTC. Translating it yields CASKPGGGGETQYF.

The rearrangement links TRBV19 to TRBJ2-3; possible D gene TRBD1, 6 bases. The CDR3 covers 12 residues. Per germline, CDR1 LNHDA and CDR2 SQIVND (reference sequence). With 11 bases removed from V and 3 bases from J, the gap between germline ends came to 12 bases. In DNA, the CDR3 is TGTGCCGTTCAGGGGTGGACAGATACGCAGTATTTT. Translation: CAVQGWTDTQYF. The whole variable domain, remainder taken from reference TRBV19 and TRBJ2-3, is DGGITQSPKYLFRKEGQNVTLSCEQNLNHDAMYWYRQDPGQGLRLIYYSQIVNDFQKGDIAEGYSVSREKKESFPLTVTSAQKNPTAFYLCAVQGWTDTQYFGPGTRLTVL.

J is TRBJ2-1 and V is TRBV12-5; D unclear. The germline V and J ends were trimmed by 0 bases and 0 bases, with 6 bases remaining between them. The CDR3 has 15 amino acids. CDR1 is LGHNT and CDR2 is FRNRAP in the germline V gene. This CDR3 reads CASGLVQNSYNEQFF. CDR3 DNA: TGTGCTAGTGGTTTGGTACAGAACTCCTACAATGAGCAGTTCTTC.

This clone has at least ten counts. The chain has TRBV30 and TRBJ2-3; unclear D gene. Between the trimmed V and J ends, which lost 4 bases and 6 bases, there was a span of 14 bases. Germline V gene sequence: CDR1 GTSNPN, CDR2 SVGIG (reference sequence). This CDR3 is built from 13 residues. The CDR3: CAWTIRPRDTQYF. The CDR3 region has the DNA TGTGCCTGGACAATTCGCCCGAGGGATACGCAGTATTTT. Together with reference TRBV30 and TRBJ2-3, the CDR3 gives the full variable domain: SQTIHQWPATLVQPVGSPLSLECTVEGTSNPNLYWYRQAAGRGLQLLFYSVGIGQISSEVPQNLSASRPQDRQFILSSKKLLLSDSGFYLCAWTIRPRDTQYFGPGTRLTVL.

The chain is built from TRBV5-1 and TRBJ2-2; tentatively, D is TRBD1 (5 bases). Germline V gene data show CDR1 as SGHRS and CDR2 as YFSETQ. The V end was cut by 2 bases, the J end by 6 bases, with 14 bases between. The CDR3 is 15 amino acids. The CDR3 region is CASSLWGQGAGELFF. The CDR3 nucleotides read TGCGCCAGCAGCTTATGGGGCCAAGGGGCCGGGGAGCTGTTTTTT.

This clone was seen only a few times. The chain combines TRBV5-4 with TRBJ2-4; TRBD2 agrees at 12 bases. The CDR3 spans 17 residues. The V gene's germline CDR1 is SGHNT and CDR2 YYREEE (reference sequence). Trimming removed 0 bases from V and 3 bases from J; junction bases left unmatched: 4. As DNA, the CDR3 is TGTGCCAGCAGCTTGGGGACTAGCGGGACCGGCAAAAACATTCAGTACTTC. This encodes CASSLGTSGTGKNIQYF.

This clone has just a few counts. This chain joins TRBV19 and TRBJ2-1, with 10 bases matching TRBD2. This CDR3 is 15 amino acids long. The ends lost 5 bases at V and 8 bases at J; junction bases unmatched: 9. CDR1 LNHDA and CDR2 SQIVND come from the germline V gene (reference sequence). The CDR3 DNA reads TGTGCCAGTAGTTATCCTAGCGGGAGTATCTATGAGCAGTTCTTC. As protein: CASSYPSGSIYEQFF.